This T cell receptor beta chain was sequenced in a study of blood T cell repertoires in COVID-19. Overall study context: The origin of the acute and convalescent COVID-19 samples was the United States, Italy and Spain.

The V gene end was trimmed by 3 bases and the J gene end by 2 bases; junction bases not matched to a gene: 12. Germline V CDR1 and CDR2: MDHEN, SYDVKM. The CDR3 totals 17 residues. Libraries were prepared by immunoSEQ multiplex PCR; TCRdb keeps only in-frame clonotypes and omits some of them. The sample consists of around 140,000 clones, around 86% of them appearing once. The chain uses TRBV28 and TRBJ1-2; 7 nucleotides agree with TRBD1. The receptor comes from a man aged 45-60 years who had recovered from COVID-19. Sequences were obtained from PBMCs or T cells enriched from blood (not recorded which). The CDR3 DNA follows: TGTGCCAGCAGTTTTCTTCCGGGACAGCCTCAAAACTATGGCTACACCTTC. It translates to CASSFLPGQPQNYGYTF.